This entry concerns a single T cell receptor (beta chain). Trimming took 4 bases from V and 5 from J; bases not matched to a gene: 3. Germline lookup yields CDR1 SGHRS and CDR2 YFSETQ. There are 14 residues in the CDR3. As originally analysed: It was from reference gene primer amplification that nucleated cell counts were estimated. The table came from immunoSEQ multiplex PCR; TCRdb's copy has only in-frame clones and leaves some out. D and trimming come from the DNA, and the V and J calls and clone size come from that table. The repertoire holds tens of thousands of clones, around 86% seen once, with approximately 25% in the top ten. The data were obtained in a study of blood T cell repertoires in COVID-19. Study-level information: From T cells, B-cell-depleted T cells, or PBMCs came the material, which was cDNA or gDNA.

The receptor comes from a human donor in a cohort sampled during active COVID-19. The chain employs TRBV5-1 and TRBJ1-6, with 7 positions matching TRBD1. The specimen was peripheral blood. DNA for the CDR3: TGCGCCAGCAGCACAGGGGTTCATAATTCACCCCTCCACTTT. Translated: CASSTGVHNSPLHF.